The 17 T cell receptor beta chains in this list originate from one sample, sequenced in a study of shared clonotypes between healthy human individuals. Method: immunoSEQ multiplex PCR; TCRdb's copy keeps in-frame clones and lacks some. The table shows about 470,000 clones, with 70% to 80% occurring only once. Input material: PBMCs. The receptor set was obtained from a woman aged 40 to 50 in good health. Some clones in this sample may be carry-over from other donors' samples.

V is TRBV9 and J is TRBJ1-5; 7 positions agree with TRBD1. The CDR3 has 13 amino acids. Germline CDR1 reads SGDLS; CDR2 reads YYNGEE. The V and J ends lost 5 bases and 5 bases, in that order; junction bases with no gene match: 4. This CDR3 is CASSGTEDQPQHF. As DNA, the CDR3 is TGTGCCAGCAGTGGGACAGAAGATCAGCCCCAGCATTTT.

This clone occurred a few times. At the DNA level, this CDR3 is encoded by other sequences in the same sample as well. The chain joins TRBV6-4 to TRBJ2-2, with 10 bases matching TRBD1. This CDR3 has 15 amino acids. The germline gives CDR1 MRHNA, CDR2 SNTAGT. J lost 3 bases, V lost 4 bases, and 2 bases had no gene match. CDR3 protein: CASSAGTGDTGELFF. In DNA, the CDR3 is TGTGCCAGCAGTGCAGGGACAGGGGACACCGGGGAGCTGTTTTTT.

The genes are TRBV30 and TRBJ1-5; 8 nucleotides match TRBD1. Looked up from germline, CDR1 is GTSNPN and CDR2 is SVGIG (reference sequence). CDR3 length: 15 residues. J gave up 2 bases and V 1 base, and 4 bases lay outside the gene matches. DNA for the CDR3: TGTGCCTGGAGTGGACAGGGGCATGGCAATCAGCCCCAGCATTTT. This sequence encodes CAWSGQGHGNQPQHF.

This clone was recorded only once. The gene calls are TRBV28 and TRBJ1-2, with 7 bases that match TRBD1. The CDR3 consists of 14 residues. Germline V lookup: CDR1 MDHEN, CDR2 SYDVKM. After removal of 8 bases from V and 0 bases from J, the junction contained 6 bases not matched to a gene. The CDR3 DNA follows: TGTGCCAGCCATCCGACAGGGCCTAACTATGGCTACACCTTC. Translating gives CASHPTGPNYGYTF.

The chain couples TRBV10-3 to TRBJ2-5; 9 nucleotides align to TRBD2. The CDR3 covers 15 residues. Germline trimming cut 4 bases from V and 5 bases from J; bases unmatched to any gene: 8. CDR1 ENHRY and CDR2 SYGVKD come from the germline V gene. The CDR3 DNA follows: TGTGCCATCAGTGCTCGCGGGGGGGCTGGGGAGACCCAGTACTTC. It yields the protein CAISARGGAGETQYF.

The chain employs TRBV29-1 and TRBJ2-6; TRBD1 matches at 7 bases. Per the germline V gene, CDR1 is SQVTM and CDR2 is ANQGSEA. This CDR3 is built from 17 residues. V lost 6 bases and J lost 1; bases outside the gene matches: 12. CDR3 region: CSVQGQRESSGANVLTF. The CDR3 bases are TGCAGCGTCCAGGGACAGAGGGAATCTTCTGGGGCCAACGTCCTGACTTTC.

The rearrangement joins TRBV5-4 to TRBJ2-7, with a weak D call TRBD1 (6 bases). Germline V gene data show CDR1 as SGHNT and CDR2 as YYREEE (reference sequence). The germline V and J ends were trimmed by 3 bases and 2 bases, with 12 bases remaining between them. CDR3 length: 14 amino acids. The CDR3 bases are TGTGCCAGCAGCTATGTCGGGGACACCTACGAGCAGTACTTC. The encoded protein is CASSYVGDTYEQYF. Combining the CDR3 with reference TRBV5-4 and TRBJ2-7 gives the whole variable domain ETGVTQSPTHLIKTRGQQVTLRCSSQSGHNTVSWYQQALGQGPQFIFQYYREEENGRGNFPPRFSGLQFPNYSSELNVNALELDDSALYLCASSYVGDTYEQYFGPGTRLTVT.

The chain carries TRBV6-1 and TRBJ2-1; TRBD1 might be the D (6 bases). Germline V gene sequence: CDR1 MNHNS, CDR2 SASEGT. V lost 5 bases and J 8 bases, leaving 10 bases between the germline ends. The CDR3 runs to 12 residues. This chain's CDR3 is CASSSQGDEQFF. CDR3 nucleotide sequence: TGTGCCAGCAGTTCACAGGGAGATGAGCAGTTCTTC.

The chain combines TRBV2 with TRBJ2-1, with 8 bases that match TRBD2. J gave up 12 bases and V 6 bases, and 16 bases lay outside the gene matches. This CDR3 has 15 residues. The V gene's germline CDR1 is SNHLY and CDR2 FYNNEI. This chain's CDR3 is CASRDRGGREITQFF. CDR3 coding DNA: TGTGCCAGCAGGGACCGGGGGGGACGGGAGATAACGCAGTTCTTC.

The J gene is TRBJ2-1, the V gene TRBV7-8; 8 bases agree with TRBD2. Germline V gives CDR1 SGHVS, CDR2 FQNEAQ. The junction had 7 bases not matched to a gene; V was cut back by 5 bases and J by 4 bases. The CDR3 has 15 residues. CDR3 in amino acids: CASSPLAEIYNEQFF. In DNA, the CDR3 is TGTGCCAGCAGCCCACTAGCGGAAATTTACAATGAGCAGTTCTTC.

This clone came up many times. The V call is TRBV30, the J call TRBJ1-4; D perhaps matches TRBD1 (6 bases). The CDR3 loop spans 12 amino acids. The germline V gene encodes CDR1 GTSNPN and CDR2 SVGIG (reference sequence). Deletions cut 3 bases from V and 7 bases from J, with 9 bases between. CDR3 region: CAWRQGTEKLFF. CDR3 coding DNA: TGTGCCTGGAGACAGGGCACTGAAAAACTGTTTTTT.

The J gene is TRBJ2-7, the V gene TRBV15, with 10 bases fitting TRBD1. Trimming cost V 4 bases and J 5 bases; bases outside gene matches: 14. Germline CDR1 is LNHNV and CDR2 is YYDKDF (reference sequence). The CDR3 runs 17 residues. CDR3 region: CATSKGQGTVRRDEQYF. CDR3 bases: TGTGCCACCAGCAAGGGACAGGGGACGGTTAGAAGGGACGAGCAGTACTTC.

This clone was seen just once. This chain joins TRBV28 and TRBJ2-7, with TRBD1 as a possible D gene (7 bases). Between the trimmed V and J ends, which lost 4 bases and 13 bases, there was a span of 26 bases. CDR1 is MDHEN, CDR2 SYDVKM, per germline. The CDR3 is made up of 15 amino acids. The CDR3 DNA reads TGTGCCAGCAGTTCGGGAGTAACAGGGGCGGAGGTACAATACTTC. Amino acids: CASSSGVTGAEVQYF.

V gene TRBV5-4 combines with J gene TRBJ1-6; 7 bases match TRBD1. Germline V CDR1 and CDR2: SGHNT, YYREEE (reference sequence). This CDR3 has 16 residues. Trimming took 2 bases from V and 9 from J; bases not matched to a gene: 11. CDR3 region: CASSLHLGTAPSPLHF. CDR3 coding DNA: TGTGCCAGCAGCTTACACTTGGGGACAGCTCCTTCACCCCTCCACTTT.

This sequence joins TRBV7-2 and TRBJ2-1; the match to TRBD2 covers 11 bases. Losses at the gene ends were 5 bases for V and 4 bases for J; bases not matched to a gene: 4. The CDR3 has 15 residues. Germline CDR1 SGHTA, CDR2 FQGNSA. The CDR3 DNA reads as TGTGCCAGCAGCCACAGACTAGCGGGGTACAATGAGCAGTTCTTC. This gives the protein CASSHRLAGYNEQFF.

Points on this clone: Other nucleotide sequences from this sample produce the same CDR3. The chain has TRBV5-6 and TRBJ2-7, with no clear D. The CDR3 extends over 14 amino acids. Germline lookup yields CDR1 SGHDT and CDR2 YYEEEE. V was clipped by 0 bases and J by 0 bases, with 7 bases between them. CDR3 in DNA: TGTGCCAGCAGCTTGGGGGGAAGCTCCTACGAGCAGTACTTC. Its protein is CASSLGGSSYEQYF.

The gene calls are TRBV7-6 and TRBJ1-2; the D is unclear. Per germline, CDR1 SGHVS and CDR2 FNYEAQ. Trimming took off 1 base at V and 1 base at J, with 4 bases between the two ends. The CDR3 spans 13 residues. The CDR3, as DNA: TGTGCCAGCAGCTTAGGGATTAACTATGGCTACACCTTC. Translated: CASSLGINYGYTF. Full variable domain (remainder filled in from reference TRBV7-6 and TRBJ1-2): GAGVSQSPRYKVTKRGQDVALRCDPISGHVSLYWYRQALGQGPEFLTYFNYEAQQDKSGLPNDRFSAERPEGSISTLTIQRTEQRDSAMYRCASSLGINYGYTFGSGTRLTVV.